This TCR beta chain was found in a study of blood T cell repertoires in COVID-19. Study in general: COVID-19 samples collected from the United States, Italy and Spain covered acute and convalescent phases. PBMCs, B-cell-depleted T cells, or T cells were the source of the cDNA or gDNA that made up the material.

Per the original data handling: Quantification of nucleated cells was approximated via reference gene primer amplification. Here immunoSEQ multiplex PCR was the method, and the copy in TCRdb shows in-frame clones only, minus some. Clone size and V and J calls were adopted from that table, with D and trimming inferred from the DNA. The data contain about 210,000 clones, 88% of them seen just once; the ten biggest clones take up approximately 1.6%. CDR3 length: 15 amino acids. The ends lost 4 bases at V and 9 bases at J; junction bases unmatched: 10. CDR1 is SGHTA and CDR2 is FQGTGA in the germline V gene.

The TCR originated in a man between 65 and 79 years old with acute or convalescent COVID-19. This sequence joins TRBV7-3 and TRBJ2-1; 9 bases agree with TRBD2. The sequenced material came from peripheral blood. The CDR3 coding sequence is TGTGCCAGCAGCTCCCCGGCTAGCGGGAAGGTTGAGCAGTTCTTC. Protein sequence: CASSSPASGKVEQFF.